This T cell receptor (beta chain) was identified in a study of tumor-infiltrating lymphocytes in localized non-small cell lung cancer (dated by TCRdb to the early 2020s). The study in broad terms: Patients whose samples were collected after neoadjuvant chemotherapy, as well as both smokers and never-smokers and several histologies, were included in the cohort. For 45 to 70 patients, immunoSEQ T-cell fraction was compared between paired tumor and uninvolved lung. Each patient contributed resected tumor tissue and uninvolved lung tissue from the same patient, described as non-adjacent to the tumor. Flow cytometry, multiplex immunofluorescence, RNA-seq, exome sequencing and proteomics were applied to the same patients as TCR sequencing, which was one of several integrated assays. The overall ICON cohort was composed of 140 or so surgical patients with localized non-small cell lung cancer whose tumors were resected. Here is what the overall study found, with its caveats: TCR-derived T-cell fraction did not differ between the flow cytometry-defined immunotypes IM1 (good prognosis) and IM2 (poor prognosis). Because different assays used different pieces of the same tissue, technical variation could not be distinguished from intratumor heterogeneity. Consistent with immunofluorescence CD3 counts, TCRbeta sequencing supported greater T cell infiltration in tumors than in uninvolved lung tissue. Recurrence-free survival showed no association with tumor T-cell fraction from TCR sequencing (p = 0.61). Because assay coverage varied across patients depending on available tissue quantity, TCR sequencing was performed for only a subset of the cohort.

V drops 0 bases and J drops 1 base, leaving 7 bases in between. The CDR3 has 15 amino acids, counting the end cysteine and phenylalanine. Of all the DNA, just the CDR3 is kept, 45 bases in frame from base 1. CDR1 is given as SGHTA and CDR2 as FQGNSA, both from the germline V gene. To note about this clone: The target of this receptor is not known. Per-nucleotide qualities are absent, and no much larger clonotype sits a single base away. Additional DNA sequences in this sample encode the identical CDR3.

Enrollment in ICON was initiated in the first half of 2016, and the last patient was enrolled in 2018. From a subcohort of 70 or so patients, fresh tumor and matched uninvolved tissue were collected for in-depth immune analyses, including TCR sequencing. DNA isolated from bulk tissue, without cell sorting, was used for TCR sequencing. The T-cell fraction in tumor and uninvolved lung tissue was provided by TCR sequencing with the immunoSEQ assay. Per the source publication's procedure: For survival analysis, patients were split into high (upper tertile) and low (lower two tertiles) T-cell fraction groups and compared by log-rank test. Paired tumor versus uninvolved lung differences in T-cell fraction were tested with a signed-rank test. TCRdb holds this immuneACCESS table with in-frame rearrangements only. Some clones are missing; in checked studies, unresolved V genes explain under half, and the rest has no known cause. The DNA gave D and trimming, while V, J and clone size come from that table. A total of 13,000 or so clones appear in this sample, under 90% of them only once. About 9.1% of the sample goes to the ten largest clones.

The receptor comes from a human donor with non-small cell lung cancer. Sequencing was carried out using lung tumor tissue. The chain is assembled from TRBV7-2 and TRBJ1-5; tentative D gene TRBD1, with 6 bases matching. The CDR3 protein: CASSLATGSNQPQHF. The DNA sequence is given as TGTGCCAGCAGCTTAGCAACAGGGAGCAATCAGCCCCAGCATTTT. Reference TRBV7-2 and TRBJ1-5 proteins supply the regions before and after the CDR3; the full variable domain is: GAGVSQSPSNKVTEKGKDVELRCDPISGHTALYWYRQSLGQGLEFLIYFQGNSAPDKSGLPSDRFSAERTGGSVSTLTIQRTQQEDSAVYLCASSLATGSNQPQHFGDGTRLSIL.